The source of this TCR beta chain is a study of T cell repertoires in cytomegalovirus infection. Study-wide context: Use of recently identified HLA-C-restricted and well-studied HLA-B-restricted CMV epitopes was part of the study. CMV infection plus the matching HLA type was flagged by public TCR beta signatures. Whole-study results and caveats: CMV-specific TCR beta clonotypes restricted by HLA-C dominated the ex vivo response.

CDR3 length equals 16 residues. V lost 3 bases and J lost 7, with 18 bases in between. This clonotype was found a few times. Its target is not known. TCRdb called the reads again in MiXCR, with one record for every CDR3 protein. The data show 100,000 to 150,000 distinct CDR3 sequences, 32% seen once. The receptor's source is a human donor in good health (CMV status not recorded). Some clones in this sample may be carry-over from other donors' samples. The rearrangement links TRBV12-3 or TRBV12-4 to TRBJ2-2; D is possibly TRBD1 or TRBD2 (6 bases each). Sequenced material: CD8+ T cells from cultured PBMCs, taken from culture after CMV antigen stimulation. This CDR3 is CASSFSTDEGGGELFF. The DNA for the CDR3 is TGTGCCAGCAGTTTCTCGACTGACGAGGGGGGCGGGGAGCTGTTTTTT.